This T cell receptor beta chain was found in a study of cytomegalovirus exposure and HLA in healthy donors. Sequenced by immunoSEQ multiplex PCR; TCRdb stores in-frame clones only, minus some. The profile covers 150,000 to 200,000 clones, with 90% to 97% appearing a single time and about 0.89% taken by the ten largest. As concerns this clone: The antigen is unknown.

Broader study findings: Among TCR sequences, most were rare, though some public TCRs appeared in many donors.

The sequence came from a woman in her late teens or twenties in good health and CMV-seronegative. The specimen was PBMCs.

As DNA, the CDR3 is TGTGCCAGCATTCAACTGGGCGTGGGGGGGGCACGGTCAGGTGAGCAGTTCTTC. This sequence encodes CASIQLGVGGARSGEQFF. The rearrangement uses TRBV27 and TRBJ2-1, with TRBD2 as a possible D gene (7 bases). Germline V CDR1 and CDR2: MNHEY, SMNVEV (reference sequence). Trimming shortened V by 7 bases and J by 9 bases, and 31 bases separated the two germline ends. The CDR3 has 18 residues.